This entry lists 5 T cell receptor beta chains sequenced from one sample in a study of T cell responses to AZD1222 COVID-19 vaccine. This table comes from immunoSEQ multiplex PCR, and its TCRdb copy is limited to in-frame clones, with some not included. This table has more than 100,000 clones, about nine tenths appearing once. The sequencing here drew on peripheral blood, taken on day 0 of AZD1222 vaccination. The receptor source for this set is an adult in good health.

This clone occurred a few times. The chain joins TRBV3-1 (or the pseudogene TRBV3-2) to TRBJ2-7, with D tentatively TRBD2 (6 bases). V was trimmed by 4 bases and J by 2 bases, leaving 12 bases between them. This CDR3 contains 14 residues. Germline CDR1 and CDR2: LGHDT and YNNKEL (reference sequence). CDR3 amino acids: CASSLRDLTYEQYF. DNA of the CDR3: TGTGCCAGCAGCCTCCGGGACTTAACCTACGAGCAGTACTTC.

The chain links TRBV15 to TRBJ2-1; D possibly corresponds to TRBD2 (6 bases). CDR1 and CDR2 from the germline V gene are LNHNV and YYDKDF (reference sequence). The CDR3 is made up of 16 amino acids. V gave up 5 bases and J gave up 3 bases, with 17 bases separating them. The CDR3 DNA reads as TGTGCCACCAGCGCCAGTGAAGCGGGCCTCTACAATGAGCAGTTCTTC. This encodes CATSASEAGLYNEQFF.

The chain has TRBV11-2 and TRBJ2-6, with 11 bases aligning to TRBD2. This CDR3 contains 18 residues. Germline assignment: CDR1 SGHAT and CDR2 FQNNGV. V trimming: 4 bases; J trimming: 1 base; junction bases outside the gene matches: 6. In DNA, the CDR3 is TGTGCCAGCAGCTCGGGACTAGCGGATCCATCTGGGGCCAACGTCCTGACTTTC. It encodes CASSSGLADPSGANVLTF.

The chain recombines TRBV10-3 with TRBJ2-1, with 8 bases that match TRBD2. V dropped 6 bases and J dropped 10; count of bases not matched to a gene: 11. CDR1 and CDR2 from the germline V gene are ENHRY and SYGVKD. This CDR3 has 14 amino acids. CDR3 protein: CAISGGTRAREQFF. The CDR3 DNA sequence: TGTGCCATCAGCGGCGGGACTAGGGCGAGAGAGCAGTTCTTC.

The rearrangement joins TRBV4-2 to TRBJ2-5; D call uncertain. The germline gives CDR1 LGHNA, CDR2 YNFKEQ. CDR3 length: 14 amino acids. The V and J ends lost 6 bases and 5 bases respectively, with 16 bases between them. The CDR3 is CASSAWLVDETQYF. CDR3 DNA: TGTGCCAGCAGTGCTTGGCTAGTTGACGAGACCCAGTACTTC.